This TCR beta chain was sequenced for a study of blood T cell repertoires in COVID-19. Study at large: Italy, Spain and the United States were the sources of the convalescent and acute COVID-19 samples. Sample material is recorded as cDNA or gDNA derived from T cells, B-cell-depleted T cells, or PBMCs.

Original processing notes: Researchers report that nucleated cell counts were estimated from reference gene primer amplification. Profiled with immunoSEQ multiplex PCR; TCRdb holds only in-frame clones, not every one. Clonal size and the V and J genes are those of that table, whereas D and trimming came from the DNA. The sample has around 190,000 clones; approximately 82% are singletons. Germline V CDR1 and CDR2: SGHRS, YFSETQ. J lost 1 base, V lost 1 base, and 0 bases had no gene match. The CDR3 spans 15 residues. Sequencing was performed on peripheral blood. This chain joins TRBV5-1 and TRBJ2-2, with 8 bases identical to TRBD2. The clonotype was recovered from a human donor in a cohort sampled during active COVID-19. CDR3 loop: CASSLTSGNTGELFF. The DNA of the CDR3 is TGCGCCAGCAGCTTGACTAGCGGGAACACCGGGGAGCTGTTTTTT.